This T cell receptor (beta chain) came from a study of shared clonotypes between healthy human individuals. V was trimmed by 0 bases and J by 9 bases, leaving 18 bases between them. The CDR3 runs to 15 residues. From germline, CDR1 is MNHEY and CDR2 SVGAGI. Generated by immunoSEQ multiplex PCR, the TCRdb table keeps only in-frame clones and is missing some. The table has about 2.4 million clones, 90% to 95% seen once. The gene calls are TRBV6-5 and TRBJ2-7; D possibly corresponds to TRBD2 (6 bases). Material: naive CD4+ T cells from PBMCs. Subset defined: CD45RA+ positively selected. This TCR was sampled from a man younger than 35 in good health. Some clones in this sample may be carry-over from other donors' samples. DNA for the CDR3: TGTGCCAGCAGTTACTCTGCAGGAGGGGTTTCCGGGCAGTACTTC. Translated: CASSYSAGGVSGQYF.